This entry lists 3 T cell receptor beta chains sequenced from one sample in a study of CD8 T cells in ankylosing spondylitis. MiXCR was run by TCRdb on the 5' RACE reads, yielding one entry per CDR3 protein. The sample has some 200,000 distinct CDR3 sequences; roughly 18% are singletons. Specimen: blood, either unsorted or a sorted T cell fraction (not recorded which). Receptor source: a male donor aged 10-30 years with ankylosing spondylitis or in good health (not recorded which).

The sample holds a few counts of this clonotype. The V gene is TRBV20-1, the J gene TRBJ2-7; 11 bases fit TRBD2. J gave up 0 bases and V 0 bases, and 7 bases lay outside the gene matches. The CDR3 consists of 17 residues. CDR1 and CDR2 (germline): DFQATT, SNEGSKA (reference sequence). The CDR3 bases are TGCAGTGCTAGAGATCGTAAAGGGACTAGCGGCTCCTACGAGCAGTACTTC. Translating it yields CSARDRKGTSGSYEQYF.

This clonotype has only a few counts. The CDR3 is CSVELAGETQYF. The CDR3, as DNA: TGCAGCGTTGAACTAGCTGGGGAGACCCAGTACTTC. The V call is TRBV29-1, the J call TRBJ2-5, with a tentative D call TRBD2 (5 bases). This CDR3 is 12 amino acids long. CDR1 SQVTM and CDR2 ANQGSEA come from the germline V gene. Deletions cut 2 bases from V and 5 bases from J, with 9 bases between.

This clonotype was observed many times. V usage is TRBV24-1 and J usage is TRBJ2-1, with D tentatively TRBD2 (6 bases). Germline CDR1 reads KGHDR; CDR2 reads SFDVKD. There are 16 residues in the CDR3. V was clipped by 3 bases and J by 1 base, with 12 bases between them. The DNA for the CDR3 is TGTGCCACCAGTGATGGAGGAGGGTGGTCCTACAATGAGCAGTTCTTC. Residues: CATSDGGGWSYNEQFF.